A single sample is the source of the 8 T cell receptor beta chains below, sequenced in a study of cytomegalovirus exposure and HLA in healthy donors. With 60 Vbeta and 13 Jbeta primers, the PCR was carried out. The assay was immunoSEQ multiplex PCR, and TCRdb's table has in-frame clones only and misses some. Of 130,000 or so clones in the sample, roughly 80% were seen once. Sequencing was performed on PBMCs. The receptors shown here come from a man between 35 and 55 years old in good health and CMV-seronegative.

The V and J genes are TRBV5-1 and TRBJ2-3; 9 nucleotides agree with TRBD1. CDR3 size: 17 residues. Trimming cost V 1 base and J 3 bases; bases outside gene matches: 9. Germline CDR1 reads SGHRS; CDR2 reads YFSETQ. The CDR3 DNA sequence: TGCGCCAGCAGCTTGACCGGGACAGGGTTAAGGACAGATACGCAGTATTTT. Its protein is CASSLTGTGLRTDTQYF.

The chain combines TRBV7-2 with TRBJ2-7; D is uncertain. Trimming removed 2 bases at V and 1 base at J, with 6 bases between. Per germline, CDR1 SGHTA and CDR2 FQGNSA. The CDR3 length is 13 residues. The DNA for the CDR3 is TGTGCCAGCAGCTTACCCGGTTCCTACGAGCAGTACTTC. Translating it yields CASSLPGSYEQYF.

This clone has a handful of counts. The rearrangement joins TRBV6-5 to TRBJ1-2; 8 bases are shared with TRBD1. V was clipped by 4 bases and J by 7 bases; unmatched bases: 5. This CDR3 contains 13 residues. CDR1 is MNHEY, CDR2 SVGAGI, per germline. The CDR3: CASSLRQGCGYTF. The DNA of the CDR3 is TGTGCCAGCAGTTTAAGACAGGGGTGTGGCTACACCTTC.

The gene calls are TRBV5-1 and TRBJ2-1, with a possible D match to TRBD1 (5 bases). Germline loops: CDR1 SGHRS, CDR2 YFSETQ. The ends were cut back, 2 bases at V and 8 bases at J, with 20 bases in the middle. CDR3 length: 16 amino acids. For the CDR3, the DNA is TGCGCCAGCAGCTTAGGTCTAGGGGTGTATCGGGATGAGCAGTTCTTC. Translating gives CASSLGLGVYRDEQFF.

The V call is TRBV27, the J call TRBJ1-4; TRBD1 aligns across 8 bases. Germline values: CDR1 MNHEY, CDR2 SMNVEV (reference sequence). CDR3 size: 16 residues. The V segment lost 5 bases and the J segment 6 bases; nucleotides outside the gene matches: 11. The CDR3, as DNA: TGTGCCAGCAGTCTACTCAGGACAGGGAGATATGAAAAACTGTTTTTT. Amino acid sequence: CASSLLRTGRYEKLFF. Variable domain in full (rest from reference TRBV27 and TRBJ1-4): EAQVTQNPRYLITVTGKKLTVTCSQNMNHEYMSWYRQDPGLGLRQIYYSMNVEVTDKGDVPEGYKVSRKEKRNFPLILESPSPNQTSLYFCASSLLRTGRYEKLFFGSGTQLSVL.

The chain joins TRBV27 to TRBJ1-2; no clear D gene. Germline-derived CDR1 and CDR2 are MNHEY and SMNVEV (reference sequence). The CDR3 contains 14 residues. V was trimmed by 3 bases and J by 2 bases, leaving 10 bases between them. DNA of the CDR3: TGTGCCAGCAGTTTGACAAGGCTCAACTATGGCTACACCTTC. Protein product: CASSLTRLNYGYTF.

The chain joins TRBV4-1 to TRBJ1-1; tentatively, D is TRBD1 (5 bases). V was trimmed by 2 bases and J by 5 bases, leaving 18 bases between them. Per germline, CDR1 MGHRA and CDR2 YSYEKL. The CDR3 runs 16 residues. The CDR3 reads CASSQYIGVGRTEAFF. CDR3 in DNA: TGCGCCAGCAGCCAATATATAGGGGTGGGAAGAACTGAAGCTTTCTTT.

This clone was recorded a few times. The chain links TRBV2 to TRBJ1-4; weak D call: TRBD1 (5 bases). V was cut by 7 bases and J by 5 bases, with 17 bases left in between. The CDR3 loop spans 15 amino acids. Germline CDR1 is SNHLY and CDR2 is FYNNEI. CDR3 coding DNA: TGTGCCAGCATACCCCCCAGGGCCCCCAATGAAAAACTGTTTTTT. Translation: CASIPPRAPNEKLFF.